The rows below give T cell receptor beta chains drawn from one sample of a study of blood T cell repertoires in COVID-19. The table came from immunoSEQ multiplex PCR; TCRdb's copy has only in-frame clones and leaves some out. The sample lists around 250,000 clones; approximately 88% were seen once. Sequencing was performed on PBMCs or T cells enriched from blood (not recorded which). These receptors were obtained from a woman in her thirties or forties with acute COVID-19. Both conserved end residues are part of each CDR3. The D gene is left open where the match is weak. The listing skips clone size in some rows; elsewhere it reads once, few, many or a size class.

clone size	V gene	CDR3 length	J gene	D gene	CDR3 DNA	CDR3 protein
.	TRBV9	15	TRBJ1-2	TRBD1	TGTGCCAGCAGCGTAGTGACAGGGCCGGGCTATGGCTACACCTTC	CASSVVTGPGYGYTF
.	TRBV2	15	TRBJ2-1	.	TGTGCCAGCAGTGTCCGGGACTGGACGGGCGATGAGCAGTTCTTC	CASSVRDWTGDEQFF
.	TRBV11-3	16	TRBJ1-4	TRBD1	TGTGCCAGCAGCTTGGGAATTGGGACAGGGGATGAAAAACTGTTTTTT	CASSLGIGTGDEKLFF
.	TRBV20-1	13	TRBJ2-7	.	TGCAGTGTTAGTGCGTCCCGGTACTACGAGCAGTACTTC	CSVSASRYYEQYF
.	TRBV28	18	TRBJ1-3	TRBD1	TGTGCCAGCCGAAGAGCGCCCGGGACAGCCTTCTCTGGAAACACCATATATTTT	CASRRAPGTAFSGNTIYF
.	TRBV5-5	14	TRBJ2-1	.	TGTGCCAGCAGCTTCAGATCTGACTACAATGAGCAGTTCTTC	CASSFRSDYNEQFF
.	TRBV5-1	17	TRBJ2-2	TRBD1	TGCGCCAGCAGCTTGGTTTCGCATGGACAGGGGACCGGGGAGCTGTTTTTT	CASSLVSHGQGTGELFF
.	TRBV28	13	TRBJ1-2	.	TGTGCCAGCAGGCCAGGGTTTCATTATGGCTACACCTTC	CASRPGFHYGYTF
.	TRBV5-1	19	TRBJ2-6	.	TGCGCCAGCAGCTTGTTTAGGAGGACCCGGACCACTGGGGCCAACGTCCTGACTTTC	CASSLFRRTRTTGANVLTF
.	TRBV27	12	TRBJ1-1	TRBD1	TGTGCCAGCAGTTCCCTTGGGACAGCAGCTTTCTTT	CASSSLGTAAFF
.	TRBV4-1	14	TRBJ2-5	.	TGCGCCAGCAGCCGCGGGGGCGCGGGGGAGACCCAGTACTTC	CASSRGGAGETQYF
once	TRBV18	15	TRBJ2-2	TRBD1	TGTGCCAGCTCAACCCGACAGGGAGTGACCGGGGAGCTGTTTTTT	CASSTRQGVTGELFF
.	TRBV5-5	13	TRBJ2-5	.	TGTGCCAGCACCACAGCTGGGGCGGGATCCCAGTACTTC	CASTTAGAGSQYF
.	TRBV19	16	TRBJ2-1	TRBD2	TGTGCCAGTAGTATAGTAGCGGGAGTGATGCACAATGAGCAGTTCTTC	CASSIVAGVMHNEQFF
.	TRBV28	14	TRBJ2-1	TRBD2	TGTGCCAGCATAGGTAGCGGGACGGACAATGAGCAGTTCTTC	CASIGSGTDNEQFF
once	TRBV7-2	15	TRBJ2-1	.	TGTGCCAGCAGCTTAGTTAGCGTACCTTACAATGAGCAGTTCTTC	CASSLVSVPYNEQFF
.	TRBV19	15	TRBJ1-6	.	TGTGCCAGTAGTACGGATACAGGGACTAATTCACCCCTCCACTTT	CASSTDTGTNSPLHF
.	TRBV5-4	13	TRBJ2-2	TRBD1	TGTGCCAGCAGCGCAGGGGGAACCGGGGAGCTGTTTTTT	CASSAGGTGELFF
.	TRBV30	17	TRBJ2-3	TRBD2	TGTGCCCGTGGGACTAGCGGGAGTAGGTTACCAACAGATACGCAGTATTTT	CARGTSGSRLPTDTQYF
.	TRBV5-4	14	TRBJ1-2	.	TGTGCCAGCAGCCCCACAACAGCCCTCTATGGCTACACCTTC	CASSPTTALYGYTF
.	TRBV5-4	15	TRBJ1-4	.	TGTGCCAGCAGCTGGAAGCGGGGGCCTAATGAAAAACTGTTTTTT	CASSWKRGPNEKLFF
once	TRBV7-9	16	TRBJ2-3	TRBD2	TGTGCCAGCAGCCCACCAATGAAGGGACTAGTTGGGTTTCAGTATTTT	CASSPPMKGLVGFQYF
.	TRBV5-1	14	TRBJ1-1	.	TGCGCCAGCAGCTTGGAAGCAGGGTGGGCGGAAGCTTTCTTT	CASSLEAGWAEAFF
.	TRBV29-1	14	TRBJ1-2	.	TGCAGCGTTGGGGGAGGCGGAGCTAACTATGGCTACACCTTC	CSVGGGGANYGYTF
once	TRBV2	14	TRBJ1-5	.	TGTGCCAGCAGTGGACAGGTTTTACGGCAGCCCCAGCATTTT	CASSGQVLRQPQHF
few	TRBV7-8	13	TRBJ1-5	.	TGTGCCAGCAGCTTAGAACAGAGTCAGCCCCAGCATTTT	CASSLEQSQPQHF
.	TRBV19	13	TRBJ1-2	TRBD1	TGTGCCAGTAGTCAGGACAGGGGATATGGCTACACCTTC	CASSQDRGYGYTF
.	TRBV5-4	15	TRBJ2-3	.	TGTGCCAGCAGCTTCCCGGGAGTGGAGTTAGATACGCAGTATTTT	CASSFPGVELDTQYF
.	TRBV19	14	TRBJ1-2	.	TGTGCCAGTACCACAAGGACAGTTTCCTATGGCTACACCTTC	CASTTRTVSYGYTF
.	TRBV2	18	TRBJ1-5	TRBD1	TGTGCCAGCAGTGAAACCCCCCGGACAGGGGTTAGCAATCAGCCCCAGCATTTT	CASSETPRTGVSNQPQHF
.	TRBV7-3	16	TRBJ2-3	TRBD2	TGTGCCAGCAGCTCATCTAGCGGGGTTGGCACAGATACGCAGTATTTT	CASSSSSGVGTDTQYF
.	TRBV11-3	14	TRBJ2-5	.	TGTGCCAGCAGCTTAGGTCTGGAGGGGACCCCACTGTACTTC	CASSLGLEGTPLYF
.	TRBV6-2/TRBV6-3	14	TRBJ2-1	TRBD2	TGTGCCAGCAGTCGACTAGCGGGATCCAATGAGCAGTTCTTC	CASSRLAGSNEQFF
.	TRBV13	17	TRBJ1-2	.	TGTGCCAGCAGCCCCTTCTGGAGTCCCAGGGGATACTATGGCTACACCTTC	CASSPFWSPRGYYGYTF
.	TRBV7-2	14	TRBJ2-1	TRBD2	TGTGCCAGCAGCCCCGGGACTACCTCTGGTGAGCAGTTCTTC	CASSPGTTSGEQFF
.	TRBV4-1	17	TRBJ1-1	.	TGCGCCACCACTGAGGGCACCAGAACTTACAGGGTCACTGAAGCTTTCTTT	CATTEGTRTYRVTEAFF
.	TRBV27	15	TRBJ2-3	.	TGTGCCAGCAGTTTAAATGGGGGGAACACAGATACGCAGTATTTT	CASSLNGGNTDTQYF